The clone carrying this T cell receptor beta chain was seen once. This entry comes from a study of blood T cell repertoires in COVID-19. Sequenced by immunoSEQ multiplex PCR; TCRdb stores in-frame clones only, minus some. Among about 88,000 clones, 87% were seen once, and the ten largest hold 15%. The specimen was peripheral blood. The source of this sequence is a male donor with acute or convalescent COVID-19.

CDR3 amino acids: CASSLRGGLAKNIQYF. The CDR3, as DNA: TGTGCCAGCAGTTTGAGGGGGGGACTAGCCAAAAACATTCAGTACTTC. The V gene is TRBV27, the J gene TRBJ2-4, with D perhaps matching TRBD2 (7 bases). Per germline, CDR1 MNHEY and CDR2 SMNVEV (reference sequence). This CDR3 comprises 16 residues. The V and J ends lost 3 bases and 0 bases respectively, with 12 bases between them.